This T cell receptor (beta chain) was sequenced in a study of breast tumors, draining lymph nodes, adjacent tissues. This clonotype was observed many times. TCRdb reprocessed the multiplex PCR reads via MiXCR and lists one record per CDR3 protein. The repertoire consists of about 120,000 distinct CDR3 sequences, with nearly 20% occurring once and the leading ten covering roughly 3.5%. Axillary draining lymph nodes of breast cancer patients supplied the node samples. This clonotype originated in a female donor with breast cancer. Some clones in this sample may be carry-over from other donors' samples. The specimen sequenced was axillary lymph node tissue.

In DNA, the CDR3 is TGTGCCAGCAGCGTAGCCCCACACTTGGGGGGCATTGATACAGATACGCAGTATTTT. Amino acids: CASSVAPHLGGIDTDTQYF. The genes are TRBV9 and TRBJ2-3; D tentatively reads TRBD1 or TRBD2 (6 bases each). The V and J ends lost 0 bases and 3 bases respectively, with 23 bases between them. The CDR3 runs 19 residues. The germline gives CDR1 SGDLS, CDR2 YYNGEE.